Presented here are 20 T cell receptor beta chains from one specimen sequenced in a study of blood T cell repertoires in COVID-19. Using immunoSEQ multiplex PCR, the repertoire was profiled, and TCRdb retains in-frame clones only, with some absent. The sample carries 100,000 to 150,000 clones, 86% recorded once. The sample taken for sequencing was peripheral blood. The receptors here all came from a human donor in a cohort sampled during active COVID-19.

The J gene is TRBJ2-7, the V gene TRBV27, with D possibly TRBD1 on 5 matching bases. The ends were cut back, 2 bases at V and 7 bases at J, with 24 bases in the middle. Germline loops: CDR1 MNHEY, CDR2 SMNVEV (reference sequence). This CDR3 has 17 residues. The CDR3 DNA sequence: TGTGCCAGCAGTTTAGGCGCGCCCAGACAGCTCACGAGGGAGCAGTACTTC. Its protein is CASSLGAPRQLTREQYF.

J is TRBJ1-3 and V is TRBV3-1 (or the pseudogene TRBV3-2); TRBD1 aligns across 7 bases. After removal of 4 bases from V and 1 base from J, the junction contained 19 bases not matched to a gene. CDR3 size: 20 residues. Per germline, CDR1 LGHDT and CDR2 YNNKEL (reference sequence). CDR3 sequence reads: CASSRPGDRSINPSGNTIYF. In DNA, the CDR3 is TGTGCCAGCAGCCGTCCCGGGGACAGATCCATTAATCCGTCTGGAAACACCATATATTTT.

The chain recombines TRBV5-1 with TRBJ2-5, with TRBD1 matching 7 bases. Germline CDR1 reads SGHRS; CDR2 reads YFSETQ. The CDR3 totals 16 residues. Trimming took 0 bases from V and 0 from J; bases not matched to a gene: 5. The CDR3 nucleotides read TGCGCCAGCAGCTTGGTGGCTGGACAGGACCAAGAGACCCAGTACTTC. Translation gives CASSLVAGQDQETQYF.

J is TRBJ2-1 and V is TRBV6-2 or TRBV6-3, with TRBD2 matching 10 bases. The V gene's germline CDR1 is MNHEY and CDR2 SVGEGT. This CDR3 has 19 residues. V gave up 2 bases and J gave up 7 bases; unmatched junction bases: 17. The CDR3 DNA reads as TGTGCCAGCAGTTACCCTTCGACAGGGGACAGGACTAGCGGTAATGAGCAGTTCTTC. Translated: CASSYPSTGDRTSGNEQFF.

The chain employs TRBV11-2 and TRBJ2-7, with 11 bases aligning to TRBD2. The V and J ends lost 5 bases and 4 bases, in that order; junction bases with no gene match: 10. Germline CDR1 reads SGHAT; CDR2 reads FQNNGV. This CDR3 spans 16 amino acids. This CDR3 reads CASSPLTSGTGYEQYF. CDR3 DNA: TGTGCCAGCAGCCCGCTGACTAGCGGGACCGGGTACGAGCAGTACTTC.

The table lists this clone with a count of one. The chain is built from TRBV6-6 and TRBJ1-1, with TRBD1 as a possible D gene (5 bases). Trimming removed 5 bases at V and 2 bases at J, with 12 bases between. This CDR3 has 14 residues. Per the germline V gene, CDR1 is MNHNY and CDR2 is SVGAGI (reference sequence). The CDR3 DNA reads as TGTGCCAGCAGTCAGACAGAGAGTAACACTGAAGCTTTCTTT. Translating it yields CASSQTESNTEAFF.

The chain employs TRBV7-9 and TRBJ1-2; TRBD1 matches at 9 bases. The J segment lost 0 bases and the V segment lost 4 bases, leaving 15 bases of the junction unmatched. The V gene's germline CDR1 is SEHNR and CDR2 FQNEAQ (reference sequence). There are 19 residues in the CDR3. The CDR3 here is CASSSDRGDSYGPNYGYTF. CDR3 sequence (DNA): TGTGCCAGCAGCTCGGACAGGGGCGATTCCTATGGACCTAACTATGGCTACACCTTC.

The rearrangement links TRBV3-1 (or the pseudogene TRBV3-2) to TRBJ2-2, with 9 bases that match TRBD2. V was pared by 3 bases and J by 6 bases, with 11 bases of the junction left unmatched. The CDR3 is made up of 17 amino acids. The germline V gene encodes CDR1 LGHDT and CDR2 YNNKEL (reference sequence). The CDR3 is CASSHWRLAGEAGELFF. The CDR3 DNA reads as TGTGCCAGCAGCCACTGGCGTTTAGCGGGAGAGGCCGGGGAGCTGTTTTTT.

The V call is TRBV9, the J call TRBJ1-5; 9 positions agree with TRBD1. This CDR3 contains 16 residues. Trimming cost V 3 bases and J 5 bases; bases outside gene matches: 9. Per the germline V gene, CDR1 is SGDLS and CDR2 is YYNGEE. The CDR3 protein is CASSADPGTGHQPQHF. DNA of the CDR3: TGTGCCAGCAGCGCCGATCCCGGGACAGGGCATCAGCCCCAGCATTTT.

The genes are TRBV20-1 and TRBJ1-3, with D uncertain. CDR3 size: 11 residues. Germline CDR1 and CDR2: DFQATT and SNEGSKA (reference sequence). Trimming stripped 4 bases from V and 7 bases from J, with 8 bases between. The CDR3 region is CSAKAINTIYF. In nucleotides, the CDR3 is TGCAGTGCTAAAGCGATTAACACCATATATTTT.

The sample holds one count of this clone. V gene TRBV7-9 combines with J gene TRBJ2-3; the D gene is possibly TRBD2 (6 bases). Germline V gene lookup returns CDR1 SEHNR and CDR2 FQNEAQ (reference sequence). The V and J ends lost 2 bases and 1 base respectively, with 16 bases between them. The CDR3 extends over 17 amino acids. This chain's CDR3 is CASSLRRWASGTDTQYF. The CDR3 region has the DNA TGTGCCAGCAGCTTACGTCGGTGGGCTAGCGGCACAGATACGCAGTATTTT.

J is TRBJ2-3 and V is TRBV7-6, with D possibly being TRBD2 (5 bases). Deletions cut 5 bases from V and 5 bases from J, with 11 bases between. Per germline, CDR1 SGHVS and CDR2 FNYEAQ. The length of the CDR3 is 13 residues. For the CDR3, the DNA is TGTGCCAGCAGCCCGTACCGGGAAGATACGCAGTATTTT. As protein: CASSPYREDTQYF.

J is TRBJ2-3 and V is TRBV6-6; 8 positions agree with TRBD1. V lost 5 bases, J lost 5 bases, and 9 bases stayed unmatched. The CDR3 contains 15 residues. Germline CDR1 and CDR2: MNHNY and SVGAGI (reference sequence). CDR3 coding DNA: TGTGCCAGCAGTGCGCCCAGGGGGCAAGGAGATACGCAGTATTTT. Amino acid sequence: CASSAPRGQGDTQYF.

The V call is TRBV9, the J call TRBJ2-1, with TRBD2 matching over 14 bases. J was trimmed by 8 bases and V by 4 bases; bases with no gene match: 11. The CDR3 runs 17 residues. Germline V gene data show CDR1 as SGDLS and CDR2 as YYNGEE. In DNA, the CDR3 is TGTGCCAGCAGCCCCCTAAGGACTAGCGGGAGGCGGGATGAGCAGTTCTTC. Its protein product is CASSPLRTSGRRDEQFF.

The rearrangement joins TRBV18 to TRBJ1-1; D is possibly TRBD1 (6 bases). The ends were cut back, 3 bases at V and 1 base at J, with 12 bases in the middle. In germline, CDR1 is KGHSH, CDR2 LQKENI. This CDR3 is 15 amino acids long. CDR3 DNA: TGTGCCAGCTCACCTCCGACAGGAAAGAACACTGAAGCTTTCTTT. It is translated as CASSPPTGKNTEAFF.

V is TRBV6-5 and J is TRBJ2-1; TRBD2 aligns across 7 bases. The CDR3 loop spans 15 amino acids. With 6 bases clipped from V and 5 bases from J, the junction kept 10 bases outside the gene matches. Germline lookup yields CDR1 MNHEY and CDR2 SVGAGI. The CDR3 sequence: CASSSNPLANNEQFF. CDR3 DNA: TGTGCCAGCAGCTCCAACCCACTAGCGAACAATGAGCAGTTCTTC.

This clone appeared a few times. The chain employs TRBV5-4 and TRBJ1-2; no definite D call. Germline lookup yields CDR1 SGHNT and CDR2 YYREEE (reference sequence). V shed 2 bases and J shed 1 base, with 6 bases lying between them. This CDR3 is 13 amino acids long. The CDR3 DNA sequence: TGTGCCAGCAGCTTCGGGGATAACTATGGCTACACCTTC. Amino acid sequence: CASSFGDNYGYTF.

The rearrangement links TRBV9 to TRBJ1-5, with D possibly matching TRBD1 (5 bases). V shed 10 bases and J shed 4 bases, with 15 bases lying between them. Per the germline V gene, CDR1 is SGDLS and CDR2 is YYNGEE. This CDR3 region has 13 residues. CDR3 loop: CASGRQGNQPQHF. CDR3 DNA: TGTGCCTCCGGGAGGCAGGGAAATCAGCCCCAGCATTTT.

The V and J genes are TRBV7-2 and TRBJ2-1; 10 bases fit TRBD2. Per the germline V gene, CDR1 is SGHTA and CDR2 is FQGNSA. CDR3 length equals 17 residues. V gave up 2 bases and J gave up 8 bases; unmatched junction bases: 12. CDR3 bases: TGTGCCAGCAGCTTAACCGCCGCTAGCGGGAGTGGGTATGAGCAGTTCTTC. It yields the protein CASSLTAASGSGYEQFF.

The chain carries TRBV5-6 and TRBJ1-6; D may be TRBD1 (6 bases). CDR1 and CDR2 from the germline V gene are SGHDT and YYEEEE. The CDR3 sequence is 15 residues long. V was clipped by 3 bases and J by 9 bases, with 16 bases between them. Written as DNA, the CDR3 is TGTGCCAGCAGCTCCCGGACAGCATTAGGTTCACCCCTCCACTTT. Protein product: CASSSRTALGSPLHF.